The sequence of this T cell receptor (beta chain) was determined in a study of siplizumab effects on memory and regulatory T cells. Libraries were prepared by immunoSEQ multiplex PCR; TCRdb keeps only in-frame clonotypes and omits some of them. The table lists about 82,000 clones, 87% of them singletons. Germline V lookup: CDR1 WSHSY, CDR2 SAAADI. Between the trimmed V and J ends, which lost 7 bases and 0 bases, there was a span of 12 bases. The CDR3 runs 14 residues. The J gene is TRBJ1-1, the V gene TRBV10-2; D might be TRBD1 (5 bases). Sequencing input: Tregs sorted from blood. The clonotype comes from a human donor in good health. CDR3 bases: TGCGCCAGCACTTTTCAGGGCTTGAACACTGAAGCTTTCTTT. Residues: CASTFQGLNTEAFF.